One TCR beta chain is described in this entry. Germline V gene data show CDR1 as LGHNT and CDR2 as FRNRAP. This CDR3 is 16 amino acids long. The V and J ends lost 0 bases and 5 bases, in that order; junction bases with no gene match: 8. The data were taken from a study of T cells after yellow fever vaccination. From the 5' RACE reads, TCRdb called clonotypes with MiXCR, one entry per CDR3 protein. Of 340,000 or so distinct CDR3 sequences in the sample, about 12% were seen once. The source was CD4+ T cells sorted from PBMCs, collected 15 days after the yellow fever booster vaccination. The TCR was taken from a man younger than 35 who received the YFV17D yellow fever vaccine. V is TRBV12-5 and J is TRBJ2-7; 9 bases are a match to TRBD1. The CDR3 DNA is TGTGCTAGTGGTTTGGTACCAGGGACAGGGAGGCACGAGCAGTACTTC. Translation gives CASGLVPGTGRHEQYF.